The rows below give T cell receptor beta chains drawn from one sample of a study of control samples from healthy donors and cancer patients. Assay used: immunoSEQ multiplex PCR; TCRdb lists only in-frame clones, some missing. This table has approximately 190,000 clones, 91% appearing once. Sample: blood. Receptors originate from a man between 25 and 39 years old in good health. The CDR3 runs from the conserved cysteine through the conserved F or W. D genes are given only for firm matches. Clone size appears in some rows only: once, few, many, or a class for an expanded clone.

>NA|NA|TRBJ2-2|TRBV6-5
CASSYSRFVSTGELFF
TGTGCCAGCAGTTACTCGCGCTTCGTCAGCACCGGGGAGCTGTTTTTT
>NA|TRBD2|TRBJ2-1|TRBV15
CATAGGGRDEQFF
TGTGCCACCGCGGGGGGGGGCCGCGATGAGCAGTTCTTC
>NA|NA|TRBJ1-1|TRBV6-6
CASLEGAWAFF
TGTGCCAGCCTTGAGGGCGCGTGGGCTTTCTTT
>few|NA|TRBJ2-3|TRBV6-4
CASSDSGEDTQYF
TGTGCCAGCAGTGACTCTGGCGAAGATACGCAGTATTTT
>NA|TRBD1|TRBJ2-7|TRBV6-5
CASSSDTGVYEQYF
TGTGCCAGCAGTTCAGATACAGGGGTTTACGAGCAGTACTTC
>NA|NA|TRBJ1-6|TRBV27
CASSWDAYNSPLHF
TGTGCCAGCAGTTGGGACGCTTATAATTCACCCCTCCACTTT
>NA|NA|TRBJ1-2|TRBV7-9
CASSFGPPYGDGYTF
TGTGCCAGCAGCTTCGGACCGCCGTACGGGGATGGCTACACCTTC
>once|TRBD1|TRBJ2-1|TRBV24-1
CATSDATGEGYNEQFF
TGTGCCACCAGTGATGCGACAGGGGAAGGCTACAATGAGCAGTTCTTC
>NA|NA|TRBJ1-3|TRBV3-1/TRBV3-2
CASSQGRGSGNTIYF
TGTGCCAGCAGCCAAGGACGGGGCTCTGGAAACACCATATATTTT
>once|TRBD1|TRBJ1-4|TRBV7-9
CASSHLGTEGYEKLFF
TGTGCCAGCAGCCATCTCGGGACAGAAGGTTATGAAAAACTGTTTTTT
>NA|NA|TRBJ2-2|TRBV7-6
CASSLYSLTGYTGELFF
TGTGCCAGCAGCTTGTACTCCCTGACAGGATACACCGGGGAGCTGTTTTTT
>NA|TRBD1|TRBJ2-7|TRBV19
CASSTAGGQGSYEQYF
TGTGCCAGTAGTACAGCCGGGGGACAGGGTTCCTACGAGCAGTACTTC
>NA|NA|TRBJ1-1|TRBV29-1
CSVVDLNTEAFF
TGCAGCGTTGTAGATCTGAACACTGAAGCTTTCTTT
>NA|TRBD1|TRBJ1-1|TRBV19
CASSIRGRTGTEAFF
TGTGCCAGTAGTATCAGAGGCCGGACAGGAACTGAAGCTTTCTTT
>NA|NA|TRBJ2-7|TRBV6-4
CASSANREYEQYF
TGTGCCAGCAGTGCTAACAGGGAGTACGAGCAGTACTTC
>NA|NA|TRBJ1-5|TRBV6-6
CASSYSGGNQPQHF
TGTGCCAGCAGTTACTCTGGGGGGAATCAGCCCCAGCATTTT
>NA|NA|TRBJ1-1|TRBV30
CAWSKKGLAGTEAFF
TGTGCCTGGAGTAAAAAGGGCTTGGCGGGCACTGAAGCTTTCTTT
>NA|NA|TRBJ1-1|TRBV6-5
CASRYGSEAFF
TGTGCCAGCCGGTACGGCAGTGAAGCTTTCTTT
>once|NA|TRBJ1-1|TRBV30
CAWSTTEIWNLNTEAFF
TGTGCCTGGAGTACGACGGAAATTTGGAACTTGAACACTGAAGCTTTCTTT
>NA|NA|TRBJ1-6|TRBV5-1
CASSAGASSYNSPLHF
TGCGCCAGCAGCGCAGGGGCCAGCTCCTATAATTCACCCCTCCACTTT
>NA|TRBD2|TRBJ2-1|TRBV5-4
CASSGGGGYNEQFF
TGTGCCAGCAGCGGCGGGGGGGGCTACAATGAGCAGTTCTTC
>NA|NA|TRBJ2-2|TRBV7-2
CASSPRGARWATGELFF
TGTGCCAGCAGCCCTCGTGGGGCTAGATGGGCCACCGGGGAGCTGTTTTTT
>NA|NA|TRBJ2-3|TRBV25-1
CASSAEQGWDTQYF
TGTGCCAGCAGTGCGGAACAGGGATGGGATACGCAGTATTTT
>NA|NA|TRBJ2-2|TRBV7-9
CASSLAEGAATGELFF
TGTGCCAGCAGCTTAGCGGAAGGTGCAGCCACCGGGGAGCTGTTTTTT
>NA|NA|TRBJ1-4|TRBV19
CASRGGNHLLRTNEKLFF
TGTGCCAGTAGAGGGGGTAACCACCTTCTCCGAACTAATGAAAAACTGTTTTTT
>NA|NA|TRBJ2-7|TRBV5-1
CASSLGARLSEQYF
TGCGCCAGCAGCTTGGGGGCCCGGCTTAGCGAGCAGTACTTC
>NA|NA|TRBJ2-7|TRBV5-4
CASSLSGTYEQYF
TGTGCCAGCAGCCTCTCGGGGACCTACGAGCAGTACTTC
>once|NA|TRBJ1-1|TRBV5-6
CASSLGRRGTEAFF
TGTGCCAGCAGCTTGGGTCGGCGGGGCACTGAAGCTTTCTTT
>once|NA|TRBJ1-2|TRBV28
CASNGGNYGYTF
TGTGCCAGCAACGGGGGAAACTATGGCTACACCTTC
>NA|NA|TRBJ1-2|TRBV11-2
CASSSPGAPYVYTF
TGTGCCAGCAGCTCCCCTGGGGCCCCTTATGTCTACACCTTC
>NA|NA|TRBJ1-3|TRBV19
CASSPDRIGNTIYF
TGTGCCAGTAGCCCAGACAGAATTGGAAACACCATATATTTT
>few|NA|TRBJ2-2|TRBV6-5
CASRLGLAGELFF
TGTGCCAGCAGACTCGGGTTGGCCGGGGAGCTGTTTTTT
>NA|TRBD1|TRBJ1-5|TRBV3-1/TRBV3-2
CASSQDPPGTGGQPQHF
TGTGCCAGCAGCCAAGATCCACCCGGGACAGGGGGTCAGCCCCAGCATTTT
>NA|NA|TRBJ1-2|TRBV10-3
CAISDPGGGNYGYTF
TGTGCCATCAGTGATCCCGGGGGCGGGAACTATGGCTACACCTTC
>NA|TRBD1|TRBJ2-7|TRBV28
CASSLQTGAPYEQYF
TGTGCCAGCAGTCTACAGACAGGGGCCCCCTACGAGCAGTACTTC
>NA|NA|TRBJ1-5|TRBV2
CASSDRGWHYSNQPQHF
TGTGCCAGCAGTGACAGGGGCTGGCATTATAGCAATCAGCCCCAGCATTTT
>NA|TRBD1|TRBJ2-7|TRBV5-1
CASSQESDRTYEQYF
TGCGCCAGCAGCCAAGAATCGGACAGGACCTACGAGCAGTACTTC
>NA|NA|TRBJ1-3|TRBV19
CASSIQPDGNTIYF
TGTGCCAGTAGTATTCAACCGGATGGAAACACCATATATTTT
>NA|TRBD1|TRBJ2-7|TRBV29-1
CSVAPGQGPYEQYF
TGCAGCGTCGCTCCGGGACAGGGTCCCTACGAGCAGTACTTC
>NA|TRBD1|TRBJ1-1|TRBV28
CASRLQGDNMNTEAFF
TGTGCCAGCAGGCTACAGGGGGACAACATGAACACTGAAGCTTTCTTT
>NA|NA|TRBJ1-3|TRBV5-4
CASSPGGVSNTIYF
TGTGCCAGCAGCCCCGGAGGGGTATCAAACACCATATATTTT
>NA|TRBD2|TRBJ2-7|TRBV2
CASSDEGLTSYEQYF
TGTGCCAGCAGTGATGAGGGACTAACGTCCTACGAGCAGTACTTC
>NA|NA|TRBJ2-2|TRBV6-6
CASSSGQITGELFF
TGTGCCAGCAGCAGCGGACAGATCACCGGGGAGCTGTTTTTT
>NA|TRBD1|TRBJ1-2|TRBV27
CASSLGFRQGALGYTF
TGTGCCAGCAGTTTAGGTTTCCGCCAGGGGGCTTTGGGCTACACCTTC
>NA|NA|TRBJ1-5|TRBV6-5
CASNAGLSNQPQHF
TGTGCCAGCAATGCAGGGTTGAGCAATCAGCCCCAGCATTTT